This T cell receptor (beta chain) was documented in a study of blood T cell repertoires in COVID-19. Germline-derived CDR1 and CDR2 are KGHSH and LQKENI. Trimming at V came to 1 base and at J to 13 bases, leaving 6 bases not matched to a gene. The CDR3 totals 14 residues. The method was immunoSEQ multiplex PCR; TCRdb's version includes in-frame clones alone and lacks a portion of them. This table has around 38,000 clones, 80% to 90% appearing once. Sequencing was carried out using peripheral blood. V gene TRBV18 combines with J gene TRBJ2-3, with 12 bases that match TRBD2. This receptor was obtained from a human donor in a cohort sampled during active COVID-19. The chain's CDR3 is CASSPQTRTSGEYF. Written as DNA, the CDR3 is TGTGCCAGCTCACCACAGACCCGGACTAGCGGGGAGTATTTT.